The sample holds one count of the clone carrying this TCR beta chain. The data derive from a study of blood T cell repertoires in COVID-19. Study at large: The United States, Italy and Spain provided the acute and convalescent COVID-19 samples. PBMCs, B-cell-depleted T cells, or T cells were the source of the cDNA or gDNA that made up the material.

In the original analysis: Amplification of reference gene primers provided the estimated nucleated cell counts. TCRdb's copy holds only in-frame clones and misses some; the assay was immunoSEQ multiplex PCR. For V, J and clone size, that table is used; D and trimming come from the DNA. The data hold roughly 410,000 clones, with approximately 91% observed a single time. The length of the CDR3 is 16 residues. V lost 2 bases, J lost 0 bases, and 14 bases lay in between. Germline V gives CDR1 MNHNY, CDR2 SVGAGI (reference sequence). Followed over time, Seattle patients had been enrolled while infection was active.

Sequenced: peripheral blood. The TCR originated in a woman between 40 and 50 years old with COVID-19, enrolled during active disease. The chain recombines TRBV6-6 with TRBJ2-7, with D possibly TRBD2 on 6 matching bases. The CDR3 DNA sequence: TGTGCCAGCAGTTACGGGGCGGGGACCAGCTCCTACGAGCAGTACTTC. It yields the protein CASSYGAGTSSYEQYF.